This T cell receptor beta chain is drawn from a study of blood T cell repertoires in COVID-19. The wider study: The analysed material was cDNA or gDNA that came from T cells, B-cell-depleted T cells, or PBMCs.

Enrolled during active infection, Seattle patients were then followed longitudinally. V was trimmed by 6 bases and J by 2 bases, leaving 17 bases between them. The CDR3 totals 16 residues. Looked up from germline, CDR1 is WNHNN and CDR2 is SYGVQD (reference sequence). Assay: immunoSEQ multiplex PCR; the TCRdb copy retains only in-frame clones and omits some. There are roughly 500,000 clones in the sample; roughly 87% occur only once, and roughly 0.92% lies in the top ten. The sample comprised peripheral blood. This sequence originates from a young man with COVID-19, enrolled during active disease. The rearrangement uses TRBV10-1 and TRBJ1-3, with no clear D. The CDR3 DNA follows: TGCGCCAGCAGCCTTTGCCAGGTAAGAACTGGAAACACCATATATTTT. This sequence encodes CASSLCQVRTGNTIYF.